This T cell receptor beta chain was profiled in a study of cytomegalovirus exposure and HLA in healthy donors. Study-wide results and caveats: The HLA-A and HLA-B alleles of most subjects were reportedly predicted accurately from TCR beta sequences. The productive fraction for most TCR beta V segments was about 87% or about 30% in an earlier analysis.

With regard to this clone: What it recognizes is unknown.

Both 60 Vbeta primers and 13 Jbeta primers went into the PCR. Clones were read by immunoSEQ multiplex PCR, and TCRdb kept only the in-frame ones, dropping some. This table holds about 140,000 clones, roughly 80% found once. Per the germline V gene, CDR1 is SGHRS and CDR2 is YFSETQ. The CDR3 extends over 17 amino acids. Trimming cost V 0 bases and J 4 bases; bases outside gene matches: 9. The receptor was derived from a man between 40 and 49 years old in good health and CMV-seropositive. The V gene is TRBV5-1, the J gene TRBJ2-3, with 9 nucleotides matching TRBD2. The source material was PBMCs. CDR3 protein: CASSLGLAVRSADTQYF. Here the CDR3 DNA reads TGCGCCAGCAGCTTGGGACTAGCGGTGAGAAGTGCAGATACGCAGTATTTT.